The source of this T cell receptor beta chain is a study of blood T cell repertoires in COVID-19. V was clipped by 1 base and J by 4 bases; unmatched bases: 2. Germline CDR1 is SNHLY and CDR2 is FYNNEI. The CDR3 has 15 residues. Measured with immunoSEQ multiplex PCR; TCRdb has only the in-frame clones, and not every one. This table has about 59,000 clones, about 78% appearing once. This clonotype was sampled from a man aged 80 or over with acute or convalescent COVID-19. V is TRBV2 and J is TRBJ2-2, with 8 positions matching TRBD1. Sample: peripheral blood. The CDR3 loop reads CASSEGQGATGELFF. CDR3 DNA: TGTGCCAGCAGTGAAGGGCAGGGGGCCACCGGGGAGCTGTTTTTT.